This TCR beta chain was captured in a study of T and B cells in COVID-19 patients. Study information: Most recovered patients had mild to moderate COVID-19 treated as outpatients.

TRB was amplified from approximately 250-500 ng of blood genomic DNA. Multiplex PCR with BIOMED2 TRB-A/B primer pools amplified TRB rearrangements. TCRdb analysed the multiplex PCR reads with MiXCR anew, one entry per CDR3 protein. This sample has several thousand distinct CDR3 sequences, with roughly 26% found just once. Germline CDR1 and CDR2: GTSNPN and SVGIG (reference sequence). The length of the CDR3 is 11 residues. Trimming left V 0 bases short and J 13 bases short, with 9 bases between. This clonotype is medium-sized. V gene TRBV30 combines with J gene TRBJ2-2; D ambiguous. The sample comprised blood. This TCR derives from a human donor with active COVID-19. CDR3 DNA sequence: TGTGCCTGGAGTGTTGGGCCCGCGCTGTTTTTT. Protein product: CAWSVGPALFF.